These 12 T cell receptor beta chains came from one sample sequenced in a study of blood T cell repertoires in COVID-19. TCRdb's copy holds only in-frame clones and misses some; the assay was immunoSEQ multiplex PCR. The data hold fewer than 150,000 clones, with about 86% observed a single time. Input material: peripheral blood. The receptors stem from a woman between 40 and 55 years old with acute or convalescent COVID-19.

The V gene is TRBV11-2, the J gene TRBJ1-1; D is unresolved. V shed 5 bases and J shed 1 base, with 11 bases lying between them. The CDR3 consists of 14 residues. CDR1 is SGHAT, CDR2 FQNNGV, per germline. CDR3 in amino acids: CASSPPVGNTEAFF. The CDR3 DNA sequence: TGTGCCAGCAGCCCCCCGGTCGGGAACACTGAAGCTTTCTTT.

J is TRBJ2-3 and V is TRBV5-1; D is ambiguous. This CDR3 contains 12 residues. The V gene's germline CDR1 is SGHRS and CDR2 YFSETQ. The V end was cut by 1 base, the J end by 5 bases, with 5 bases between. CDR3 residues: CASSLLLDTQYF. The DNA of the CDR3 is TGCGCCAGCAGCTTGCTTCTAGATACGCAGTATTTT.

In nucleotides, the CDR3 is TGTGCCAGCAGCCAACCCCCAAGGGGCATTCAGTACTTC. Translation gives CASSQPPRGIQYF. The V and J genes are TRBV4-2 and TRBJ2-4, with D perhaps matching TRBD1 (5 bases). CDR3 length equals 13 residues. Germline CDR1 is LGHNA and CDR2 is YNFKEQ. Deletions cut 2 bases from V and 9 bases from J, with 11 bases between.

The chain is built from TRBV27 and TRBJ2-7; 9 positions agree with TRBD1. Germline CDR1 and CDR2: MNHEY and SMNVEV (reference sequence). V lost 5 bases and J lost 4; bases outside the gene matches: 9. The CDR3 extends over 15 amino acids. DNA of the CDR3: TGTGCCAGCAGTGGGGGACAGGGACCCCGGTACGAGCAGTACTTC. As protein: CASSGGQGPRYEQYF.

This clone was seen more than once but under ten times. This chain joins TRBV2 and TRBJ1-1; the match to TRBD1 covers 10 bases. This CDR3 spans 13 amino acids. Germline CDR1 reads SNHLY; CDR2 reads FYNNEI. Trimming removed 5 bases from V and 4 bases from J; junction bases left unmatched: 1. The CDR3 sequence: CASSRTGGTEAFF. CDR3 in DNA: TGTGCCAGCAGTCGGACAGGGGGCACTGAAGCTTTCTTT. The variable domain in full, completed from reference TRBV2 and TRBJ1-1, reads EPEVTQTPSHQVTQMGQEVILRCVPISNHLYFYWYRQILGQKVEFLVSFYNNEISEKSEIFDDQFSVERPDGSNFTLKIRSTKLEDSAMYFCASSRTGGTEAFFGQGTRLTVV.

The gene calls are TRBV9 and TRBJ2-1; 12 bases fit TRBD2. The V and J ends lost 0 bases and 7 bases, in that order; junction bases with no gene match: 2. CDR3 length: 15 amino acids. Germline values: CDR1 SGDLS, CDR2 YYNGEE. The CDR3 reads CASSVGLAGVNEQFF. The CDR3 DNA is TGTGCCAGCAGCGTAGGACTAGCGGGAGTTAATGAGCAGTTCTTC.

The chain employs TRBV6-5 and TRBJ2-7; 8 bases match TRBD1. V lost 5 bases, J lost 1 base, and 7 bases stayed unmatched. Germline CDR1 MNHEY, CDR2 SVGAGI. CDR3 length: 15 residues. The CDR3 bases are TGTGCCAGCAGTCGAGATGACAGGGGTTCCTACGAGCAGTACTTC. Its translation: CASSRDDRGSYEQYF.

The rearrangement links TRBV15 to TRBJ1-4; D might be TRBD1 (6 bases). Trimming removed 0 bases at V and 6 bases at J, with 14 bases between. This CDR3 region has 16 residues. Germline V gene sequence: CDR1 LNHNV, CDR2 YYDKDF (reference sequence). The CDR3 bases are TGTGCCACCAGCAGAGAGTCAGGGGAGGGGGATGAAAAACTGTTTTTT. This codes for CATSRESGEGDEKLFF.

The rearrangement uses TRBV18 and TRBJ2-2, with 12 bases that match TRBD2. This CDR3 is built from 17 residues. The V and J ends lost 3 bases and 4 bases, in that order; junction bases with no gene match: 6. CDR1 KGHSH and CDR2 LQKENI come from the germline V gene. The CDR3 nucleotides are TGTGCCAGCTCACCCACTAGCGGGAGGCTGAGCACCGGGGAGCTGTTTTTT. This encodes CASSPTSGRLSTGELFF.

The chain is built from TRBV7-2 and TRBJ2-7; 7 bases fit TRBD1. The CDR3 sequence is 16 residues long. Germline loops: CDR1 SGHTA, CDR2 FQGNSA. J was trimmed by 0 bases and V by 5 bases; bases with no gene match: 10. The CDR3 here is CASSTMGDSSSYEQYF. CDR3 coding DNA: TGTGCCAGCAGCACTATGGGGGACAGTAGCTCCTACGAGCAGTACTTC.

The chain has TRBV4-3 and TRBJ2-5, with D unclear. Germline CDR1 reads LGHNA; CDR2 reads YSLEER. Trimming removed 1 base at V and 4 bases at J, with 13 bases between. The CDR3 is 15 amino acids. The CDR3 sequence: CASSQGVGSGETQYF. In nucleotides, the CDR3 is TGCGCCAGCAGCCAAGGGGTCGGGTCGGGAGAGACCCAGTACTTC.

The CDR3 here is CASSLSSAQETQYF. In nucleotides, the CDR3 is TGCGCCAGCAGCTTGTCTAGCGCTCAAGAGACCCAGTACTTC. The J gene is TRBJ2-5, the V gene TRBV5-1; D may be TRBD2 (6 bases). The CDR3 extends over 14 amino acids. Germline V gene lookup returns CDR1 SGHRS and CDR2 YFSETQ. Trimming pared 1 base from V and 2 bases from J, leaving 9 bases between.